A selection of T cell receptor beta chains follows, all from one sample in a study of blood T cell repertoires in COVID-19. Here immunoSEQ multiplex PCR was the method, and the copy in TCRdb shows in-frame clones only, minus some. Counted here are about 74,000 clones, 70% to 90% occurring once; the ten biggest clones make up 1.9%. The sequencing input was peripheral blood. The origin of the receptors is a woman of 80 years or more with active or convalescent COVID-19. Each CDR3 is given with its conserved first and last residue. The D gene is left open where the match is weak.

j_call d_call v_call cdr3_aa cdr3_nt
TRBJ1-1 . TRBV12-5 CASGLVVTGVNTEAFF TGTGCTAGTGGTTTGGTAGTAACAGGCGTTAACACTGAAGCTTTCTTT
TRBJ1-5 TRBD1 TRBV4-1 CASSPGSRTGQNQPQHF TGCGCCAGCAGCCCAGGTAGCCGGACAGGGCAGAATCAGCCCCAGCATTTT
TRBJ2-3 TRBD2 TRBV4-2 CASSRPPSSGGPHSTDTQYF TGTGCCAGCAGCCGTCCACCCTCTAGCGGAGGGCCCCATAGCACAGATACGCAGTATTTT
TRBJ2-3 TRBD2 TRBV3-1/TRBV3-2 CASRTTSGGAWDTQYF TGTGCCAGCAGAACAACTAGCGGGGGGGCTTGGGATACGCAGTATTTT
TRBJ2-7 . TRBV11-1 CASSSGERGIYEQYF TGTGCCAGCAGCTCCGGGGAGAGGGGGATTTACGAGCAGTACTTC
TRBJ2-1 TRBD2 TRBV12-3/TRBV12-4 CASRVAGDLEQFF TGTGCCAGCAGAGTAGCGGGAGACCTTGAGCAGTTCTTC
TRBJ1-6 TRBD1 TRBV5-1 CASSLGGGNSPLHF TGCGCCAGCAGCTTGGGAGGGGGCAATTCACCCCTCCACTTT
TRBJ1-1 . TRBV9 CASSAGTLNTEAFF TGTGCCAGCAGCGCCGGGACACTCAACACTGAAGCTTTCTTT
TRBJ1-1 . TRBV27 CASSFTATNTEAFF TGTGCCAGCAGTTTTACAGCTACGAACACTGAAGCTTTCTTT
TRBJ1-3 . TRBV12-3/TRBV12-4 CASSRSSGNTIYF TGTGCCAGCAGCAGAAGTTCTGGAAACACCATATATTTT
TRBJ1-2 . TRBV5-4 CASSLSGPYGYTF TGTGCCAGCAGCTTGTCAGGGCCTTATGGCTACACCTTC
TRBJ2-5 . TRBV12-5 CASGPNVGGETQYF TGTGCTAGTGGTCCCAATGTTGGAGGAGAGACCCAGTACTTC
TRBJ2-1 . TRBV2 CASRGSGGGRYEQFF TGTGCCAGCAGGGGTTCGGGCGGGGGCAGGTATGAGCAGTTCTTC
TRBJ2-2 . TRBV12-3/TRBV12-4 CASSLQRTGELFF TGTGCCAGCAGTCTCCAGCGAACCGGGGAGCTGTTTTTT
TRBJ1-3 TRBD1 TRBV2 CASGATGVNTIYF TGTGCCAGCGGGGCTACAGGGGTGAACACCATATATTTT
TRBJ2-7 TRBD2 TRBV20-1 CSASGASGRDYEQYF TGCAGTGCTAGTGGGGCTAGCGGGAGAGACTACGAGCAGTACTTC
TRBJ2-7 . TRBV3-1/TRBV3-2 CASSLYYEQYF TGTGCCAGCAGCCTATACTACGAGCAGTACTTC
TRBJ1-2 TRBD1 TRBV19 CADAPQGDNYGYTF TGTGCCGATGCCCCTCAGGGGGACAACTATGGCTACACCTTC
TRBJ2-1 TRBD1 TRBV5-1 CASSPDRGLNNEQFF TGCGCCAGCAGCCCGGACAGGGGGCTTAACAATGAGCAGTTCTTC
TRBJ1-2 . TRBV5-6 CASSLVQEHYGYTF TGTGCCAGCAGCCTGGTTCAGGAACACTATGGCTACACCTTC
TRBJ2-2 . TRBV6-1 CASSEAHRAAGELFF TGTGCCAGCAGTGAAGCTCACAGGGCGGCCGGGGAGCTGTTTTTT
TRBJ1-2 . TRBV2 CASSRGNGYTF TGTGCCAGCAGCCGGGGGAATGGCTACACCTTC
TRBJ1-5 TRBD1 TRBV7-8 CASSKIWTGTDSNQPQHF TGTGCCAGCAGCAAAATATGGACAGGGACCGATAGCAATCAGCCCCAGCATTTT
TRBJ2-3 . TRBV3-1/TRBV3-2 CASSLTGNTQYF TGTGCCAGCAGCCTAACCGGGAATACGCAGTATTTT
TRBJ2-3 . TRBV2 CASSRLASTDTQYF TGTGCCAGCAGCCGGCTAGCCAGCACAGATACGCAGTATTTT
TRBJ2-7 TRBD1 TRBV29-1 CSGARQGEQYF TGCAGTGGAGCCAGACAGGGCGAACAGTACTTC